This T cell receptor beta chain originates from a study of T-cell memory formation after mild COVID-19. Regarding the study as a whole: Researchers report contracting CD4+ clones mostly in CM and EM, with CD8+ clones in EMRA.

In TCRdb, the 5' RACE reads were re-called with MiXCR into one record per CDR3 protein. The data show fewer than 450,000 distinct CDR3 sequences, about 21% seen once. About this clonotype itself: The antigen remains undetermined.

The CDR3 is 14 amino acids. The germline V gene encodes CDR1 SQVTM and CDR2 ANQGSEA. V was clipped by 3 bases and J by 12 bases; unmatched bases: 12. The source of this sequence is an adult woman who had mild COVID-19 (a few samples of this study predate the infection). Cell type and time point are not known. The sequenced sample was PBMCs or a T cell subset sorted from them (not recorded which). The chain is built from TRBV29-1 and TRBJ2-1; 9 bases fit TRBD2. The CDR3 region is CSVESSGTVGVQFF. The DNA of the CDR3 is TGCAGCGTTGAGTCTAGCGGGACAGTTGGGGTGCAGTTCTTC.